This T cell receptor beta chain was observed in a study of T cells after yellow fever vaccination. Of note for this clonotype: No antigen is known for it.

Study-wide findings and caveats: Although most clonotypes did not, a small share appeared in both CD4 and CD8 compartments.

One entry per CDR3 protein, called by TCRdb with MiXCR from the 5' RACE reads. The sample records 90,000 to 150,000 distinct CDR3 sequences, about 7.8% being singletons. CDR1 and CDR2 from the germline V gene are SGHTA and FQGNSA. The ends were cut back, 5 bases at V and 6 bases at J, with 19 bases in the middle. CDR3 size: 15 residues. This chain joins TRBV7-2 and TRBJ2-5; TRBD2 might be the D (7 bases). The source material was CD4+ T cells sorted from PBMCs, sampled approximately 47 days after the first yellow fever vaccination. The source of this sequence is a man between 18 and 29 years old who received the YFV17D yellow fever vaccine. CDR3 coding DNA: TGTGCCAGCAGCCTCACTAGCGTGGGGGCCCAGACCCAGTACTTC. It codes for CASSLTSVGAQTQYF.